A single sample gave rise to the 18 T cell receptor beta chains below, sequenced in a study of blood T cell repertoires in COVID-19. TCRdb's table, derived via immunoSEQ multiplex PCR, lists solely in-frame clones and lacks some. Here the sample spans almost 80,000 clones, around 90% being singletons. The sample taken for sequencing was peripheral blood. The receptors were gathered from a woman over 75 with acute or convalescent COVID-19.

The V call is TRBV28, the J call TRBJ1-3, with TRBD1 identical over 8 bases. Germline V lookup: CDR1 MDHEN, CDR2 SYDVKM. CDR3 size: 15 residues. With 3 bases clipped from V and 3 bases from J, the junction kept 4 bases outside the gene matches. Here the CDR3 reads CASSFRGRGGNTIYF. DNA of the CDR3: TGTGCCAGCAGTTTCAGGGGGCGCGGTGGAAACACCATATATTTT.

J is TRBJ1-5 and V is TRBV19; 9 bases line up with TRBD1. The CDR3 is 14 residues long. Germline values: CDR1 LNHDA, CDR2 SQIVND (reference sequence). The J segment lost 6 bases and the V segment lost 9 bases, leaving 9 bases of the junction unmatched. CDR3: CASDTGGMGQPQHF. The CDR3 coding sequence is TGTGCCAGCGATACAGGGGGCATGGGTCAGCCCCAGCATTTT.

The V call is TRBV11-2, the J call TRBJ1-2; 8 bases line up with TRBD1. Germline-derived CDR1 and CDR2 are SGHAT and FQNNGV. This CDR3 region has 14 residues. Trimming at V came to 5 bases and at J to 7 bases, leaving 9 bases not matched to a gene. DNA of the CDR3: TGTGCCAGCAGCCCGGACAGGGTTCATTCTGGCTACACCTTC. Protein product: CASSPDRVHSGYTF.

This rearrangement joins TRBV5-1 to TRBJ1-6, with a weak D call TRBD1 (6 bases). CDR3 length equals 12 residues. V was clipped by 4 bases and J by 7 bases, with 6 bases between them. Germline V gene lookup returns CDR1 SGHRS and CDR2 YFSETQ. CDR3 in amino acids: CASSRGNSPLHF. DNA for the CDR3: TGCGCCAGCAGCAGGGGGAATTCACCCCTCCACTTT.

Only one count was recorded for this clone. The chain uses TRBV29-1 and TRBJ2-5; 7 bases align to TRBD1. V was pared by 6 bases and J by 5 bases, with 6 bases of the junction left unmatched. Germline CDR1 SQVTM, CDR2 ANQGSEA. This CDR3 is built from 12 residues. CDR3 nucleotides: TGCAGCGTGGAACAGGGGCGCGAGACCCAGTACTTC. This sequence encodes CSVEQGRETQYF.

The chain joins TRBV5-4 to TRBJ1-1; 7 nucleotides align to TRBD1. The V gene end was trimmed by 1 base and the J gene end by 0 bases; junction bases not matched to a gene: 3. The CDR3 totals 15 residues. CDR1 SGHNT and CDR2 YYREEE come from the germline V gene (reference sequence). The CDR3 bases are TGTGCCAGCAGCTTGCGGACAGGAATGAACACTGAAGCTTTCTTT. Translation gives CASSLRTGMNTEAFF.

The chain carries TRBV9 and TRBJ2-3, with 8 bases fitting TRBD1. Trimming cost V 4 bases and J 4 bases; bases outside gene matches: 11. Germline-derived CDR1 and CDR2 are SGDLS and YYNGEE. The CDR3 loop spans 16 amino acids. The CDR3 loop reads CASSYSGGAVPDTQYF. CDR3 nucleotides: TGTGCCAGCAGCTATTCAGGGGGCGCGGTCCCAGATACGCAGTATTTT.

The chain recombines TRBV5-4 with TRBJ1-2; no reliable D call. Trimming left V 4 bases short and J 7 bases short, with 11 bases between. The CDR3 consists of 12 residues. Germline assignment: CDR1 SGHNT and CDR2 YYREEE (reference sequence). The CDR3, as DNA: TGTGCCAGCAGCACTTACTCTAGTGGCTACACCTTC. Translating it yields CASSTYSSGYTF.

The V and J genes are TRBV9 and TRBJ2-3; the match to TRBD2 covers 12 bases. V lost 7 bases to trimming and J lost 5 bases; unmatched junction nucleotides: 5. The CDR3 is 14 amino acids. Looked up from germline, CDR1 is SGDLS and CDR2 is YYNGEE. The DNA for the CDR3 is TGTGCCAGCGCTAGCGGGAGGGCCAAAGATACGCAGTATTTT. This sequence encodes CASASGRAKDTQYF.

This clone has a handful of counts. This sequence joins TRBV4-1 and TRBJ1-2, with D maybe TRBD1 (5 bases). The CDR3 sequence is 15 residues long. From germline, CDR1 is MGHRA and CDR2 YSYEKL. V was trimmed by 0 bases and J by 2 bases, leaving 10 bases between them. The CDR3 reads CASSQDRGSNYGYTF. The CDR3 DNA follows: TGCGCCAGCAGCCAAGATAGGGGATCCAACTATGGCTACACCTTC.

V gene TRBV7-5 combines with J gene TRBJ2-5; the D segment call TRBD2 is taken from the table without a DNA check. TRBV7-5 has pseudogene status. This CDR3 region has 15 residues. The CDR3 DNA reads TGTGCCAGAAGCTTATTGAAGCTAGCCAGAGAGACCCAGTACTTC. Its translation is CARSLLKLARETQYF.

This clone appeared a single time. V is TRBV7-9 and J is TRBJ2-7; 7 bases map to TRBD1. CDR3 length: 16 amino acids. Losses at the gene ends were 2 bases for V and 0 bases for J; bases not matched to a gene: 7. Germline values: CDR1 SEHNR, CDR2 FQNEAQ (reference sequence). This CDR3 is CASSLILTGNSYEQYF. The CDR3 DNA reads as TGTGCCAGCAGCTTAATTCTGACAGGGAACTCCTACGAGCAGTACTTC.

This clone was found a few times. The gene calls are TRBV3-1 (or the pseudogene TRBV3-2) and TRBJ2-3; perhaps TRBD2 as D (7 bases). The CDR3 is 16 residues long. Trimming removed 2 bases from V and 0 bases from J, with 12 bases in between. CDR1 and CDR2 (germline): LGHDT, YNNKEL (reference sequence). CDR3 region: CASSQSGGLSTDTQYF. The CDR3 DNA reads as TGTGCCAGCAGCCAATCCGGGGGGCTTAGCACAGATACGCAGTATTTT.

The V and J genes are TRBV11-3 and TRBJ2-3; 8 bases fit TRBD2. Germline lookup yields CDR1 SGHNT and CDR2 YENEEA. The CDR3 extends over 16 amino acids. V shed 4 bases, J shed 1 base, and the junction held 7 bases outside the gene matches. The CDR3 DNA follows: TGTGCCAGCAGCTACGGGGGGGCCTTGCGCACAGATACGCAGTATTTT. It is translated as CASSYGGALRTDTQYF.

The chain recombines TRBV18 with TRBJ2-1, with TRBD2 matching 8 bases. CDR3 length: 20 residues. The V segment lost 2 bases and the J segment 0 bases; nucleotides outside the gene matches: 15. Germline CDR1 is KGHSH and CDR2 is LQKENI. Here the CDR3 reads CASSPVNLAGTLSSYNEQFF. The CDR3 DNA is TGTGCCAGCTCACCAGTAAACCTAGCGGGCACTCTGAGCTCCTACAATGAGCAGTTCTTC.

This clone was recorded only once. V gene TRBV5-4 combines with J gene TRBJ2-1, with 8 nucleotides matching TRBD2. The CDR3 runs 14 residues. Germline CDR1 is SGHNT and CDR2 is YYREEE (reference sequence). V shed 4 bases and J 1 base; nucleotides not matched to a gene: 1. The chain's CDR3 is CASSRGGSYNEQFF. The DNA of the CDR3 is TGTGCCAGCAGCCGGGGGGGGTCCTACAATGAGCAGTTCTTC.

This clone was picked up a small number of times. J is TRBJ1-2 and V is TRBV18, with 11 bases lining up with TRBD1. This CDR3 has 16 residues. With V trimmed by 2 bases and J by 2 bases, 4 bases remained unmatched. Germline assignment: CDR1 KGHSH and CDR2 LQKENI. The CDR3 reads CASSPMWTGGNYGYTF. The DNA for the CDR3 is TGTGCCAGCTCACCAATGTGGACAGGGGGCAACTATGGCTACACCTTC.

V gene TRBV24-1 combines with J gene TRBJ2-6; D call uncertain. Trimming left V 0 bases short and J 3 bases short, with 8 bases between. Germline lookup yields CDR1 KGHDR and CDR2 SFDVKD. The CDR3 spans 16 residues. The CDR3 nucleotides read TGTGCCACCAGTGATTTGGGAGTTAATGGGGCCAACGTCCTGACTTTC. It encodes CATSDLGVNGANVLTF.